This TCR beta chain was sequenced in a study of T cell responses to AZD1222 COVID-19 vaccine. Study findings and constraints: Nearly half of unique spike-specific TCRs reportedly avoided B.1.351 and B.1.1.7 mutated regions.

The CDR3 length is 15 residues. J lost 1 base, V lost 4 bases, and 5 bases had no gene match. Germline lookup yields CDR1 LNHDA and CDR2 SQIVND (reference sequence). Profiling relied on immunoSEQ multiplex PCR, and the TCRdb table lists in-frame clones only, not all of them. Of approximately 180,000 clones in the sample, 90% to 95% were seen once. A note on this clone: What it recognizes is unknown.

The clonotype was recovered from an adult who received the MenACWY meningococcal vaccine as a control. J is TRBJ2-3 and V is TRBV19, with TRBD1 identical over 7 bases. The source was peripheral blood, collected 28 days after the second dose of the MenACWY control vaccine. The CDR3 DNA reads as TGTGCCAGTAGTACGACAGGGCTTCGCACAGATACGCAGTATTTT. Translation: CASSTTGLRTDTQYF. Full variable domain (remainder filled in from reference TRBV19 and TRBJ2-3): DGGITQSPKYLFRKEGQNVTLSCEQNLNHDAMYWYRQDPGQGLRLIYYSQIVNDFQKGDIAEGYSVSREKKESFPLTVTSAQKNPTAFYLCASSTTGLRTDTQYFGPGTRLTVL.